Following are 27 T cell receptor beta chains from one sample sequenced in a study of CD8 T cells in Susac syndrome. The RNA, about 0.5 to 1 ug, was put through reverse transcription using random hexamers. MiXCR, run by TCRdb on the immunoSEQ multiplex PCR reads, gives a single entry per CDR3 protein. The data show about 180,000 distinct CDR3 sequences, approximately 94% seen once. The sample taken for sequencing was CD4+ T cells from PBMCs. All receptors derive from a human donor with Susac syndrome.

This clonotype has just one count. The chain combines TRBV3-1 with TRBJ1-1, with TRBD1 matching 7 bases. The CDR3 runs to 15 residues. Unmatched junction bases numbered 6, after V lost 1 base and J lost 4 bases. Germline CDR1 reads LGHDT; CDR2 reads YNNKEL (reference sequence). Written as DNA, the CDR3 is TGTGCCAGCAGCCAAGTCGCCGAGGGGGCCACTGAAGCTTTCTTT. It is translated as CASSQVAEGATEAFF.

The table lists this clonotype with a count of one. CDR3 coding DNA: TGTGCCAGCAGCCAAGTCGGGGACTCCTCCTACGAGCAGTACTTC. This encodes CASSQVGDSSYEQYF. The rearrangement uses TRBV4-2 and TRBJ2-7; D possibly corresponds to TRBD2 (6 bases). The length of the CDR3 is 15 residues. CDR1 and CDR2 (germline): LGHNA, YNFKEQ. V was pared by 1 base and J by 0 bases, with 10 bases between.

The chain uses TRBV12-3 or TRBV12-4 and TRBJ2-2; D might be TRBD2 (6 bases). There are 17 residues in the CDR3. V lost 2 bases and J 8 bases, leaving 21 bases between the germline ends. CDR3 in amino acids: CASSLSLVAGTSGELFF. CDR3 sequence (DNA): TGTGCCAGCAGTTTAAGTTTGGTGGCAGGGACTTCTGGGGAGCTGTTTTTT.

The V call is TRBV3-1, the J call TRBJ1-2; D is perhaps TRBD1 (6 bases). The CDR3 contains 15 residues. V was shortened by 2 bases and J by 0 bases, with 10 bases between the two germline ends. Germline V lookup: CDR1 LGHDT, CDR2 YNNKEL (reference sequence). The CDR3 here is CASSQPGQPNYGYTF. The CDR3 bases are TGTGCCAGCAGCCAACCCGGACAGCCTAACTATGGCTACACCTTC.

The chain combines TRBV5-1 with TRBJ1-1; D perhaps matches TRBD1 (5 bases). Trimming removed 4 bases at V and 0 bases at J, with 10 bases between. In germline, CDR1 is SGHRS, CDR2 YFSETQ. The CDR3 is made up of 14 amino acids. CDR3: CASSADIMNTEAFF. DNA for the CDR3: TGCGCCAGCAGCGCGGACATAATGAACACTGAAGCTTTCTTT. Drawing the rest from reference TRBV5-1 and TRBJ1-1, the complete variable domain is KAGVTQTPRYLIKTRGQQVTLSCSPISGHRSVSWYQQTPGQGLQFLFEYFSETQRNKGNFPGRFSGRQFSNSRSEMNVSTLELGDSALYLCASSADIMNTEAFFGQGTRLTVV.

This chain joins TRBV4-1 and TRBJ2-5, with D tentatively TRBD2 (5 bases). Trimming removed 1 base at V and 9 bases at J, with 15 bases between. CDR1 and CDR2 from the germline V gene are MGHRA and YSYEKL. The CDR3 extends over 14 amino acids. This CDR3 reads CASSQVVGISAQYF. As DNA, the CDR3 is TGCGCCAGCAGCCAAGTGGTCGGGATATCGGCCCAGTACTTC.

The chain recombines TRBV7-2 with TRBJ2-1; perhaps TRBD2 as D (6 bases). CDR1 SGHTA and CDR2 FQGNSA come from the germline V gene. V was clipped by 1 base and J by 5 bases, with 12 bases between them. The CDR3 totals 15 residues. CDR3 sequence reads: CASSLVQRVNNEQFF. The DNA for the CDR3 is TGTGCCAGCAGCTTAGTCCAGCGGGTGAACAATGAGCAGTTCTTC.

The chain recombines TRBV5-1 with TRBJ2-6, with D maybe TRBD1 (6 bases). V gave up 4 bases and J gave up 0 bases, with 14 bases separating them. The CDR3 totals 17 residues. Germline values: CDR1 SGHRS, CDR2 YFSETQ. The CDR3 nucleotides read TGCGCCAGCAGCCAAAATGGGGGCACCTCTGGGGCCAACGTCCTGACTTTC. Encoded protein: CASSQNGGTSGANVLTF.

V and J are TRBV2 and TRBJ2-4; a possible D gene is TRBD2 (7 bases). Trimming left V 8 bases short and J 5 bases short, with 13 bases between. From germline, CDR1 is SNHLY and CDR2 FYNNEI. The CDR3 has 13 amino acids. For the CDR3, the DNA is TGTGCCAGCGTTGGGGGGGGCCAAAACATTCAGTACTTC. Translation: CASVGGGQNIQYF.

This rearrangement joins TRBV5-1 to TRBJ1-1; TRBD1 matches 9 bases. The CDR3 totals 15 residues. Looked up from germline, CDR1 is SGHRS and CDR2 is YFSETQ. The trim removed 6 bases at V and 4 bases at J, leaving 10 bases unmatched. The chain's CDR3 is CASTFEGTGTTEAFF. CDR3 DNA: TGCGCCAGCACCTTCGAAGGGACAGGGACCACTGAAGCTTTCTTT.

V and J are TRBV30 and TRBJ1-5, with D possibly being TRBD1 (5 bases). Trimming left V 1 base short and J 7 bases short, with 11 bases between. CDR1 GTSNPN and CDR2 SVGIG come from the germline V gene (reference sequence). The CDR3 is 13 residues long. For the CDR3, the DNA is TGTGCCTGGAGTGGGGGCCGGAACCAGCCCCAGCATTTT. Translating gives CAWSGGRNQPQHF.

V usage is TRBV3-1 and J usage is TRBJ1-1, with 11 bases identical to TRBD1. With V trimmed by 3 bases and J by 2 bases, 2 bases remained unmatched. Germline V gene data show CDR1 as LGHDT and CDR2 as YNNKEL (reference sequence). The CDR3 covers 15 residues. This chain's CDR3 is CASSQRTGGNTEAFF. The CDR3 nucleotides read TGTGCCAGCAGCCAGAGGACAGGGGGCAACACTGAAGCTTTCTTT. Together with reference TRBV3-1 and TRBJ1-1, the CDR3 gives the full variable domain: DTAVSQTPKYLVTQMGNDKSIKCEQNLGHDTMYWYKQDSKKFLKIMFSYNNKELIINETVPNRFSPKSPDKAHLNLHINSLELGDSAVYFCASSQRTGGNTEAFFGQGTRLTVV.

V and J are TRBV7-2 and TRBJ2-5, with D possibly being TRBD2 (6 bases). V shed 7 bases and J shed 5 bases, with 17 bases lying between them. This CDR3 has 14 residues. Germline V gene data show CDR1 as SGHTA and CDR2 as FQGNSA. The CDR3 loop reads CASTPPGTGETQYF. The CDR3 region has the DNA TGTGCCAGCACCCCCCCTGGGACTGGGGAGACCCAGTACTTC. Using reference TRBV7-2 and TRBJ2-5 for the parts outside the CDR3, the full variable domain is GAGVSQSPSNKVTEKGKDVELRCDPISGHTALYWYRQSLGQGLEFLIYFQGNSAPDKSGLPSDRFSAERTGGSVSTLTIQRTQQEDSAVYLCASTPPGTGETQYFGPGTRLLVL.

The chain couples TRBV29-1 to TRBJ2-7, with D unclear. Trimming stripped 3 bases from V and 2 bases from J, with 8 bases between. The germline gives CDR1 SQVTM, CDR2 ANQGSEA. This CDR3 spans 12 amino acids. This CDR3 reads CSVDTPTYEQYF. In DNA form, the CDR3 reads TGCAGCGTTGATACACCAACCTACGAGCAGTACTTC.

The V gene is TRBV7-2, the J gene TRBJ1-5, with D possibly being TRBD1 (5 bases). V was pared by 5 bases and J by 3 bases, with 14 bases between. In germline, CDR1 is SGHTA, CDR2 FQGNSA. The CDR3 is 15 residues long. The CDR3 DNA follows: TGTGCCAGCAGCCCCGGGACGACGAACAATCAGCCCCAGCATTTT. As protein: CASSPGTTNNQPQHF. Together with reference TRBV7-2 and TRBJ1-5, the CDR3 gives the full variable domain: GAGVSQSPSNKVTEKGKDVELRCDPISGHTALYWYRQSLGQGLEFLIYFQGNSAPDKSGLPSDRFSAERTGGSVSTLTIQRTQQEDSAVYLCASSPGTTNNQPQHFGDGTRLSIL.

CDR3 amino acids: CSVGRGDTEAFF. CDR3 nucleotide sequence: TGCAGCGTTGGTAGGGGGGACACTGAAGCTTTCTTT. The chain recombines TRBV29-1 with TRBJ1-1; D might be TRBD1 (6 bases). Germline V gene lookup returns CDR1 SQVTM and CDR2 ANQGSEA. The CDR3 loop spans 12 amino acids. The V end lost 4 bases, the J end lost 3 bases, and 9 bases lay between the germline ends. The complete variable domain, with remaining parts taken from reference TRBV29-1 and TRBJ1-1, reads SAVISQKPSRDICQRGTSLTIQCQVDSQVTMMFWYRQQPGQSLTLIATANQGSEATYESGFVIDKFPISRPNLTFSTLTVSNMSPEDSSIYLCSVGRGDTEAFFGQGTRLTVV.

This clonotype has only one observation. The rearrangement joins TRBV9 to TRBJ2-7, with 10 nucleotides matching TRBD2. The CDR3 runs to 15 residues. Germline assignment: CDR1 SGDLS and CDR2 YYNGEE. J was trimmed by 2 bases and V by 2 bases; bases with no gene match: 4. The CDR3 DNA reads TGTGCCAGCAGCGTTGGACTAGCGGAGACCTACGAGCAGTACTTC. Its translation: CASSVGLAETYEQYF.

The chain is built from TRBV20-1 and TRBJ2-5, with TRBD2 matching 11 bases. V dropped 3 bases and J dropped 5; count of bases not matched to a gene: 11. The CDR3 sequence is 16 residues long. From germline, CDR1 is DFQATT and CDR2 SNEGSKA (reference sequence). The CDR3 protein is CSARAHSGGALETQYF. CDR3 in DNA: TGCAGTGCTAGGGCCCATAGCGGGGGGGCATTGGAGACCCAGTACTTC.

The V call is TRBV5-1, the J call TRBJ2-2; 7 bases agree with TRBD1. The CDR3 is 15 amino acids. The germline V gene encodes CDR1 SGHRS and CDR2 YFSETQ. V lost 2 bases, J lost 6 bases, and 7 bases stayed unmatched. The CDR3 nucleotides read TGCGCCAGCAGCTTTTACCAGGGGGACGCCGGGGAGCTGTTTTTT. Translating it yields CASSFYQGDAGELFF.

The chain has TRBV29-1 and TRBJ2-7; D perhaps matches TRBD1 (5 bases). Germline V gene lookup returns CDR1 SQVTM and CDR2 ANQGSEA. The CDR3 sequence is 17 residues long. V was cut by 7 bases and J by 3 bases, with 28 bases left in between. The CDR3 is CSASLGANRRGFYEQYF. In DNA, the CDR3 is TGCAGCGCTTCTCTAGGGGCCAACCGTAGGGGATTCTACGAGCAGTACTTC.

V gene TRBV4-2 combines with J gene TRBJ2-2; TRBD1 or TRBD2 may be the D gene (5 bases each). CDR3 length: 14 residues. The V gene lost 7 bases and the J gene lost 0 bases, with 9 bases spanning the gap. The V gene's germline CDR1 is LGHNA and CDR2 YNFKEQ. The CDR3 protein is CASKRGANTGELFF. CDR3 bases: TGTGCCAGCAAAAGAGGGGCGAACACCGGGGAGCTGTTTTTT.

The chain joins TRBV25-1 to TRBJ2-2, with 12 bases aligning to TRBD2. CDR1 is MGHDK and CDR2 is SYGVNS in the germline V gene. The CDR3 length is 16 residues. V was clipped by 3 bases and J by 5 bases; unmatched bases: 4. In DNA form, the CDR3 reads TGTGCCAGCAGTGATCTAGCGGGGGGGCAAACCGGGGAGCTGTTTTTT. It yields the protein CASSDLAGGQTGELFF.

The chain links TRBV7-9 to TRBJ1-2, with a tentative D call TRBD1 (6 bases). Trimming shortened V by 5 bases and J by 1 base, and 23 bases separated the two germline ends. This CDR3 has 18 amino acids. CDR1 is SEHNR, CDR2 FQNEAQ, per germline (reference sequence). CDR3 DNA: TGTGCCAGCAGCCCCCGGGACACCACCTCGGGGATTAACTATGGCTACACCTTC. Amino acids: CASSPRDTTSGINYGYTF. Based on the CDR3 plus reference TRBV7-9 and TRBJ1-2, the full variable domain is DTGVSQNPRHKITKRGQNVTFRCDPISEHNRLYWYRQTLGQGPEFLTYFQNEAQLEKSRLLSDRFSAERPKGSFSTLEIQRTEQGDSAMYLCASSPRDTTSGINYGYTFGSGTRLTVV.

The chain employs TRBV12-3 or TRBV12-4 and TRBJ2-1; TRBD1 agrees at 10 bases. The J segment lost 6 bases and the V segment lost 6 bases, leaving 8 bases of the junction unmatched. The CDR3 consists of 15 residues. The CDR3 DNA is TGTGCCAGCAGCCACAGACAGGGGGCCGGCAATGAGCAGTTCTTC. It yields the protein CASSHRQGAGNEQFF.

The chain joins TRBV3-1 to TRBJ1-5; 10 bases agree with TRBD1. The CDR3 length is 14 residues. Trimming removed 4 bases from V and 5 bases from J; junction bases left unmatched: 2. In germline, CDR1 is LGHDT, CDR2 YNNKEL (reference sequence). The CDR3: CASSRQGADQPQHF. In DNA, the CDR3 is TGTGCCAGCAGCCGACAGGGGGCGGATCAGCCCCAGCATTTT.

This rearrangement joins TRBV9 to TRBJ2-3; no reliable D call. Germline V lookup: CDR1 SGDLS, CDR2 YYNGEE. The V end was cut by 1 base, the J end by 4 bases, with 13 bases between. The CDR3 totals 15 residues. This CDR3 is CASSVSSASPDTQYF. As DNA, the CDR3 is TGTGCCAGCAGCGTATCGTCAGCTTCACCAGATACGCAGTATTTT.

The chain is built from TRBV29-1 and TRBJ2-5, with D perhaps TRBD2 (7 bases). Trimming shortened V by 4 bases and J by 0 bases, and 18 bases separated the two germline ends. The CDR3 totals 16 residues. CDR1 SQVTM and CDR2 ANQGSEA come from the germline V gene. In DNA, the CDR3 is TGCAGCGTTGGGTCTGAAGGGGGGGGGAACCAAGAGACCCAGTACTTC. It is translated as CSVGSEGGGNQETQYF.